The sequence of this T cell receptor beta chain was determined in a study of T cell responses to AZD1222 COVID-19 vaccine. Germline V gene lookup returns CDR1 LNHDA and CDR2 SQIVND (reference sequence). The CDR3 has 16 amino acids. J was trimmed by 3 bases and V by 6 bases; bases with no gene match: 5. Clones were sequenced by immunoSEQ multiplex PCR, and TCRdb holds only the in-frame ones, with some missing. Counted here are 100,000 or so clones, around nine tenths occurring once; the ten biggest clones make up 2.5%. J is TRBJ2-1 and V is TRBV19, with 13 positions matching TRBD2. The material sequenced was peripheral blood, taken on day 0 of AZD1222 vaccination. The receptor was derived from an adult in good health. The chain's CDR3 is CASRAGLAGDYNEQFF. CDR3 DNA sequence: TGTGCCAGTAGGGCCGGACTAGCGGGAGACTACAATGAGCAGTTCTTC.